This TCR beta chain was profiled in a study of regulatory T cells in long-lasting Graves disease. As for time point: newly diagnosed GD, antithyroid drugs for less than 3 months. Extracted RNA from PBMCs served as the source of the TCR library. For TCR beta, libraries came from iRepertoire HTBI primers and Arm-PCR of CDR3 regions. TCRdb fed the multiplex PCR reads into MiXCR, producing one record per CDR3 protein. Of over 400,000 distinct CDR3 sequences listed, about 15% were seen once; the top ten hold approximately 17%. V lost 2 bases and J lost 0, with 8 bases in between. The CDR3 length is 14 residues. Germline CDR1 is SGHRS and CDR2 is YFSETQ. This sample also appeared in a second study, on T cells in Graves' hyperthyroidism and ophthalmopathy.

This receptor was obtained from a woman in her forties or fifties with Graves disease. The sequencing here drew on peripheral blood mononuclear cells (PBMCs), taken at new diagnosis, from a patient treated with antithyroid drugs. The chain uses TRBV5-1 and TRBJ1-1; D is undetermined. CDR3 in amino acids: CASSLTDMNTEAFF. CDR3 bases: TGCGCCAGCAGCTTAACAGACATGAACACTGAAGCTTTCTTT.